The 14 T cell receptor beta chains below come from one sample, sequenced in a study of cytomegalovirus exposure and HLA in healthy donors. Libraries were prepared by immunoSEQ multiplex PCR; TCRdb keeps only in-frame clonotypes and omits some of them. Altogether nearly 110,000 clones are present, about 88% being singletons, with the ten largest covering about 1.8%. Input material: PBMCs. All receptors derive from a woman under 30 in good health and CMV-seropositive.

The genes are TRBV7-9 and TRBJ2-5; D may be TRBD1 (6 bases). Germline-derived CDR1 and CDR2 are SEHNR and FQNEAQ (reference sequence). This CDR3 comprises 16 residues. Trimming stripped 6 bases from V and 5 bases from J, with 22 bases between. The CDR3 region has the DNA TGTGCCAGCAGGCAAGGAGGCTCAGGGGAGAGTGAGACCCAGTACTTC. This sequence encodes CASRQGGSGESETQYF.

V usage is TRBV9 and J usage is TRBJ1-1; D is unresolved. V was trimmed by 3 bases and J by 2 bases, leaving 8 bases between them. The CDR3 length is 13 residues. The germline V gene has CDR1 SGDLS and CDR2 YYNGEE. The CDR3 region has the DNA TGTGCCAGCAGCGAGCGATCAAACACTGAAGCTTTCTTT. This translates into CASSERSNTEAFF. The full variable domain, completed using reference TRBV9 and TRBJ1-1, is DSGVTQTPKHLITATGQRVTLRCSPRSGDLSVYWYQQSLDQGLQFLIQYYNGEERAKGNILERFSAQQFPDLHSELNLSSLELGDSALYFCASSERSNTEAFFGQGTRLTVV.

This chain uses TRBV6-5 with TRBJ1-4; D call uncertain. In germline, CDR1 is MNHEY, CDR2 SVGAGI. The CDR3 contains 12 residues. The germline V and J ends were trimmed by 6 bases and 8 bases, with 10 bases remaining between them. The CDR3 loop reads CASSRSGEKLFF. The CDR3 coding sequence is TGTGCCAGCAGCCGGTCGGGGGAAAAACTGTTTTTT.

This clone appeared a single time. The rearrangement links TRBV19 to TRBJ2-5; D possibly corresponds to TRBD1 (5 bases). V was pared by 3 bases and J by 1 base, with 12 bases between. CDR3 length equals 15 residues. In germline, CDR1 is LNHDA, CDR2 SQIVND (reference sequence). Written as DNA, the CDR3 is TGTGCCAGTAGTATGGGCGACAGTTTCCAAGAGACCCAGTACTTC. Amino acids: CASSMGDSFQETQYF.

This clone was seen once. The chain combines TRBV11-2 with TRBJ2-3, with TRBD2 matching 8 bases. CDR1 SGHAT and CDR2 FQNNGV come from the germline V gene. Trimming removed 1 base from V and 2 bases from J; junction bases left unmatched: 5. The CDR3 loop spans 16 amino acids. The CDR3 bases are TGTGCCAGCAGCTTAGGTCGGGGGGGCTCCACAGATACGCAGTATTTT. Translation gives CASSLGRGGSTDTQYF.

This clone was seen a few times. The genes are TRBV29-1 and TRBJ1-1, with a possible D match to TRBD1 (5 bases). The germline V gene encodes CDR1 SQVTM and CDR2 ANQGSEA. V lost 3 bases and J 4 bases, leaving 12 bases between the germline ends. The CDR3 spans 13 residues. The CDR3 DNA reads TGCAGCGTTGATTTGAGGGGAGGCACTGAAGCTTTCTTT. As protein: CSVDLRGGTEAFF.

This clone was counted once. This chain connects TRBV4-3 to TRBJ1-1; 10 positions match TRBD1. The CDR3 contains 17 residues. With V trimmed by 2 bases and J by 2 bases, 8 bases remained unmatched. From germline, CDR1 is LGHNA and CDR2 YSLEER. The CDR3 bases are TGCGCCAGCAGCCAAAATCCCGGACAGGGGGGTAACACTGAAGCTTTCTTT. Its translation is CASSQNPGQGGNTEAFF.

The genes are TRBV7-8 and TRBJ1-3; D gene uncertain. Trimming removed 5 bases from V and 0 bases from J, with 11 bases in between. CDR1 and CDR2 from the germline V gene are SGHVS and FQNEAQ. The CDR3 consists of 15 residues. CDR3 amino acids: CASSRSSLSGNTIYF. In DNA form, the CDR3 reads TGTGCCAGCAGCCGGAGCAGCCTCTCTGGAAACACCATATATTTT. The full variable domain, in which reference TRBV7-8 and TRBJ1-3 provide the parts outside the CDR3, is GAGVSQSPRYKVAKRGQDVALRCDPISGHVSLFWYQQALGQGPEFLTYFQNEAQLDKSGLPSDRFFAERPEGSVSTLKIQRTQQEDSAVYLCASSRSSLSGNTIYFGEGSWLTVV.

The gene calls are TRBV7-9 and TRBJ1-2; 12 bases match TRBD1. CDR3 length equals 15 residues. Germline trimming cut 4 bases from V and 3 bases from J; bases unmatched to any gene: 3. Germline CDR1 is SEHNR and CDR2 is FQNEAQ (reference sequence). CDR3 DNA sequence: TGTGCCAGCAGCTCGGGGACAGGGGGCGACTATGGCTACACCTTC. This gives the protein CASSSGTGGDYGYTF. Combining the CDR3 with reference TRBV7-9 and TRBJ1-2 gives the whole variable domain DTGVSQNPRHKITKRGQNVTFRCDPISEHNRLYWYRQTLGQGPEFLTYFQNEAQLEKSRLLSDRFSAERPKGSFSTLEIQRTEQGDSAMYLCASSSGTGGDYGYTFGSGTRLTVV.

CDR3 coding DNA: TGTGCCAGCAGCGGAATGGGACAGGGGACGGATTCACCCCTCCACTTT. As protein: CASSGMGQGTDSPLHF. The V and J genes are TRBV5-6 and TRBJ1-6; 10 nucleotides align to TRBD1. Germline V gene sequence: CDR1 SGHDT, CDR2 YYEEEE. Trimming took 4 bases from V and 8 from J; bases not matched to a gene: 9. This CDR3 contains 16 residues.

The chain employs TRBV10-3 and TRBJ1-5; 8 nucleotides agree with TRBD1. J lost 3 bases, V lost 3 bases, and 4 bases had no gene match. CDR1 is ENHRY, CDR2 SYGVKD, per germline. The CDR3 has 15 residues. CDR3 sequence: CAISDWQGANQPQHF. The CDR3, as DNA: TGTGCCATCAGTGATTGGCAGGGGGCCAATCAGCCCCAGCATTTT.

In this sample, this clone turned up once. V gene TRBV4-3 combines with J gene TRBJ1-4, with a tentative D call TRBD1 (6 bases). Germline loops: CDR1 LGHNA, CDR2 YSLEER. The CDR3 length is 17 residues. V was cut by 0 bases and J by 0 bases, with 11 bases left in between. CDR3 sequence: CASSQEHRASTNEKLFF. For the CDR3, the DNA is TGCGCCAGCAGCCAAGAACACAGGGCATCAACTAATGAAAAACTGTTTTTT.

The chain employs TRBV4-2 and TRBJ1-6, with a possible D match to TRBD1 (6 bases). Germline V CDR1 and CDR2: LGHNA, YNFKEQ. V was trimmed by 4 bases and J by 7 bases, leaving 14 bases between them. The CDR3 is 15 amino acids. CDR3 DNA: TGTGCCAGCAGCCCCGAGACAGGACTCAATTCACCCCTCCACTTT. Its protein is CASSPETGLNSPLHF.

The chain has TRBV5-1 and TRBJ2-3; 10 bases align to TRBD2. The germline V gene encodes CDR1 SGHRS and CDR2 YFSETQ. V shed 4 bases, J shed 5 bases, and the junction held 7 bases outside the gene matches. CDR3 length: 15 residues. For the CDR3, the DNA is TGCGCCAGCAGCCCCAGCGGGGGGGCCGTAGATACGCAGTATTTT. This sequence encodes CASSPSGGAVDTQYF. Based on the CDR3 plus reference TRBV5-1 and TRBJ2-3, the full variable domain is KAGVTQTPRYLIKTRGQQVTLSCSPISGHRSVSWYQQTPGQGLQFLFEYFSETQRNKGNFPGRFSGRQFSNSRSEMNVSTLELGDSALYLCASSPSGGAVDTQYFGPGTRLTVL.